The 21 T cell receptor beta chains listed next were all sequenced from one sample in a study of cytomegalovirus exposure and HLA in healthy donors. The study ran its PCR with 60 Vbeta and 13 Jbeta primers. Method: immunoSEQ multiplex PCR; TCRdb's copy keeps in-frame clones and lacks some. The table has some 170,000 clones, roughly 8.7% seen once. Source material: PBMCs. These receptors all come from a woman in her 30s in good health and CMV-seropositive.

The V call is TRBV5-6, the J call TRBJ2-7; no reliable D call. CDR1 SGHDT and CDR2 YYEEEE come from the germline V gene. This CDR3 has 14 residues. V lost 2 bases, J lost 1 base, and 10 bases lay in between. The CDR3 DNA is TGTGCCAGCAGCTTTGGTGGCCTTTCCTACGAGCAGTACTTC. Translating it yields CASSFGGLSYEQYF.

This clone showed up just a few times. The chain couples TRBV9 to TRBJ1-2, with D perhaps TRBD1 (5 bases). Germline V gives CDR1 SGDLS, CDR2 YYNGEE. The CDR3 consists of 15 residues. Trimming took off 3 bases at V and 6 bases at J, with 18 bases between the two ends. The CDR3 sequence is CASSAGWAGRDGYTF. Written as DNA, the CDR3 is TGTGCCAGCAGCGCCGGTTGGGCGGGGCGAGATGGCTACACCTTC.

The rearrangement joins TRBV5-1 to TRBJ2-2; the D gene is possibly TRBD1 (6 bases). Germline CDR1 reads SGHRS; CDR2 reads YFSETQ. This CDR3 contains 15 residues. Trimming left V 2 bases short and J 3 bases short, with 11 bases between. CDR3 nucleotides: TGCGCCAGCAGCTTTGTTTCAGGGGACACCGGGGAGCTGTTTTTT. As protein: CASSFVSGDTGELFF.

This clone was counted a few times. This chain joins TRBV9 and TRBJ2-7; 8 nucleotides agree with TRBD2. The germline gives CDR1 SGDLS, CDR2 YYNGEE. The J segment lost 5 bases and the V segment lost 7 bases, leaving 5 bases of the junction unmatched. This CDR3 is built from 12 residues. The CDR3: CASSGLADEQYF. CDR3 DNA: TGTGCCAGCTCAGGACTAGCAGACGAGCAGTACTTC.

The chain joins TRBV7-9 to TRBJ2-7, with D possibly matching TRBD1 (5 bases). This CDR3 is 15 amino acids long. The germline V and J ends were trimmed by 4 bases and 2 bases, with 15 bases remaining between them. Looked up from germline, CDR1 is SEHNR and CDR2 is FQNEAQ (reference sequence). The CDR3 DNA follows: TGTGCCAGCAGCTCCCCGCAGGGCTACGCCTACGAGCAGTACTTC. Amino acids: CASSSPQGYAYEQYF.

Only a few counts were recorded for this clone. This rearrangement joins TRBV6-5 to TRBJ2-1; D remains unclear. The CDR3 has 15 residues. CDR1 and CDR2 from the germline V gene are MNHEY and SVGAGI. Trimming pared 5 bases from V and 7 bases from J, leaving 18 bases between. CDR3 residues: CASSRSPTASNEQFF. The CDR3 DNA is TGTGCCAGCAGTCGCAGCCCAACCGCTAGTAATGAGCAGTTCTTC.

The J gene is TRBJ2-1, the V gene TRBV4-2, with D perhaps TRBD1 (5 bases). CDR1 and CDR2 (germline): LGHNA, YNFKEQ. The V end lost 3 bases, the J end lost 0 bases, and 12 bases lay between the germline ends. CDR3 size: 16 residues. This CDR3 is CASSQTAFSSYNEQFF. DNA of the CDR3: TGTGCCAGCAGCCAGACAGCTTTTAGCTCCTACAATGAGCAGTTCTTC.

The chain employs TRBV19 and TRBJ2-1; the D gene is possibly TRBD1 (5 bases). The V gene lost 3 bases and the J gene lost 0 bases, with 9 bases spanning the gap. CDR1 and CDR2 from the germline V gene are LNHDA and SQIVND (reference sequence). This CDR3 has 15 amino acids. In DNA form, the CDR3 reads TGTGCCAGTAGTATCCAGGGATACTCCTACAATGAGCAGTTCTTC. This codes for CASSIQGYSYNEQFF.

This clone was observed a handful of times. J is TRBJ1-5 and V is TRBV27, with 9 positions matching TRBD1. Looked up from germline, CDR1 is MNHEY and CDR2 is SMNVEV (reference sequence). The trim removed 8 bases at V and 1 base at J, leaving 6 bases unmatched. CDR3 length: 15 amino acids. In DNA form, the CDR3 reads TGTGCCAGCCGGCGGGACAGGGCCAGCAATCAGCCCCAGCATTTT. Its protein is CASRRDRASNQPQHF.

The rearrangement links TRBV2 to TRBJ1-4, with TRBD1 as a possible D gene (6 bases). Germline CDR1 reads SNHLY; CDR2 reads FYNNEI. The V end was cut by 3 bases, the J end by 10 bases, with 15 bases between. This CDR3 is built from 14 residues. CDR3 amino acids: CASSETRGTGKLFF. CDR3 nucleotide sequence: TGTGCCAGCAGTGAGACCAGGGGAACTGGAAAACTGTTTTTT.

In this sample, this clone turned up a few times. The chain uses TRBV30 and TRBJ1-5, with 7 bases identical to TRBD1. V lost 0 bases, J lost 3 bases, and 2 bases stayed unmatched. The CDR3 totals 14 residues. The germline V gene has CDR1 GTSNPN and CDR2 SVGIG (reference sequence). This chain's CDR3 is CAWSVGTDNQPQHF. In DNA form, the CDR3 reads TGTGCCTGGAGTGTGGGGACAGACAATCAGCCCCAGCATTTT. The variable domain in full, completed from reference TRBV30 and TRBJ1-5, reads SQTIHQWPATLVQPVGSPLSLECTVEGTSNPNLYWYRQAAGRGLQLLFYSVGIGQISSEVPQNLSASRPQDRQFILSSKKLLLSDSGFYLCAWSVGTDNQPQHFGDGTRLSIL.

This clone showed up just a few times. This CDR3 is CASSVPGTTSTDTQYF. The CDR3, as DNA: TGTGCCAGCAGTGTACCCGGGACTACAAGCACAGATACGCAGTATTTT. The rearrangement links TRBV2 to TRBJ2-3; TRBD2 matches at 7 bases. CDR1 SNHLY and CDR2 FYNNEI come from the germline V gene. This CDR3 spans 16 amino acids. Trimming cost V 4 bases and J 0 bases; bases outside gene matches: 7. Full variable domain (outside the CDR3, taken from reference TRBV2 and TRBJ2-3): EPEVTQTPSHQVTQMGQEVILRCVPISNHLYFYWYRQILGQKVEFLVSFYNNEISEKSEIFDDQFSVERPDGSNFTLKIRSTKLEDSAMYFCASSVPGTTSTDTQYFGPGTRLTVL.

The table lists this clone with a few counts. This chain uses TRBV11-2 with TRBJ2-7, with 8 nucleotides matching TRBD2. The germline CDR1 and CDR2 sequences are SGHAT and FQNNGV. This CDR3 spans 13 amino acids. The junction had 9 bases not matched to a gene; V was cut back by 9 bases and J by 5 bases. The CDR3 loop is CASATGGVDEQYF. The DNA of the CDR3 is TGTGCCAGTGCAACGGGAGGGGTGGACGAGCAGTACTTC. The whole variable domain, remainder taken from reference TRBV11-2 and TRBJ2-7, is EAGVAQSPRYKIIEKRQSVAFWCNPISGHATLYWYQQILGQGPKLLIQFQNNGVVDDSQLPKDRFSAERLKGVDSTLKIQPAKLEDSAVYLCASATGGVDEQYFGPGTRLTVT.

This clone was picked up a small number of times. The rearrangement links TRBV6-1 to TRBJ2-3, with D perhaps TRBD2 (6 bases). The CDR3 covers 16 residues. V was cut by 1 base and J by 4 bases, with 15 bases left in between. The V gene's germline CDR1 is MNHNS and CDR2 SASEGT. CDR3 protein: CASSEGLEGVADTQYF. CDR3 coding DNA: TGTGCCAGCAGTGAAGGACTAGAGGGAGTGGCAGATACGCAGTATTTT.

The CDR3 loop reads CASSPSSGRSHEQFF. The CDR3, as DNA: TGTGCCAGCAGTCCCTCTAGCGGGAGGTCCCATGAGCAGTTCTTC. The genes are TRBV27 and TRBJ2-1, with 11 bases identical to TRBD2. In germline, CDR1 is MNHEY, CDR2 SMNVEV (reference sequence). The J segment lost 8 bases and the V segment lost 5 bases, leaving 8 bases of the junction unmatched. The CDR3 length is 15 residues.

This clone has more than one count but fewer than ten. J is TRBJ2-5 and V is TRBV19, with TRBD1 matching 8 bases. The CDR3 extends over 14 amino acids. Germline lookup yields CDR1 LNHDA and CDR2 SQIVND (reference sequence). V shed 7 bases and J 4 bases; nucleotides not matched to a gene: 8. DNA of the CDR3: TGTGCCAGTACCACCACAGGGGGTAGAGAGACCCAGTACTTC. It encodes CASTTTGGRETQYF.

The chain has TRBV2 and TRBJ2-7; D possibly corresponds to TRBD1 (6 bases). Trimming pared 3 bases from V and 2 bases from J, leaving 14 bases between. Germline V gives CDR1 SNHLY, CDR2 FYNNEI. The CDR3 length is 15 residues. The CDR3 region is CASSDRTVSPYEQYF. The CDR3 DNA sequence: TGTGCCAGCAGTGACCGGACAGTCTCCCCCTACGAGCAGTACTTC.

The chain is built from TRBV14 and TRBJ1-5; 7 nucleotides agree with TRBD1. Germline V gene data show CDR1 as SGHDN and CDR2 as FVKESK. The CDR3 contains 14 residues. With V trimmed by 4 bases and J by 7 bases, 7 bases remained unmatched. The chain's CDR3 is CASSPQQGSQPQHF. The CDR3 DNA sequence: TGTGCCAGCAGCCCCCAACAGGGGTCGCAGCCCCAGCATTTT.

This clone was seen a handful of times. The chain recombines TRBV5-1 with TRBJ2-5, with TRBD2 matching over 7 bases. The CDR3 is 15 amino acids. The trim removed 2 bases at V and 4 bases at J, leaving 8 bases unmatched. From germline, CDR1 is SGHRS and CDR2 YFSETQ. The CDR3 DNA reads TGCGCCAGCAGCTTTCCAGCGGGGAGGGGAGAGACCCAGTACTTC. Its translation is CASSFPAGRGETQYF.

The V and J genes are TRBV5-1 and TRBJ2-5; D uncertain. The V gene's germline CDR1 is SGHRS and CDR2 YFSETQ. Trimming removed 2 bases from V and 4 bases from J, with 9 bases in between. The CDR3 totals 13 residues. The CDR3 nucleotides are TGCGCCAGCAGCTTTGGTCAGATAGAGACCCAGTACTTC. It specifies CASSFGQIETQYF.

The V gene is TRBV11-3, the J gene TRBJ2-5; D is uncertain. Germline V gene sequence: CDR1 SGHNT, CDR2 YENEEA. V was pared by 5 bases and J by 0 bases, with 10 bases between. The length of the CDR3 is 14 residues. CDR3 in DNA: TGTGCCAGCAGCCCCGCAGGATACCAAGAGACCCAGTACTTC. It is translated as CASSPAGYQETQYF. Based on the CDR3 plus reference TRBV11-3 and TRBJ2-5, the full variable domain is EAGVVQSPRYKIIEKKQPVAFWCNPISGHNTLYWYLQNLGQGPELLIRYENEEAVDDSQLPKDRFSAERLKGVDSTLKIQPAELGDSAVYLCASSPAGYQETQYFGPGTRLLVL.